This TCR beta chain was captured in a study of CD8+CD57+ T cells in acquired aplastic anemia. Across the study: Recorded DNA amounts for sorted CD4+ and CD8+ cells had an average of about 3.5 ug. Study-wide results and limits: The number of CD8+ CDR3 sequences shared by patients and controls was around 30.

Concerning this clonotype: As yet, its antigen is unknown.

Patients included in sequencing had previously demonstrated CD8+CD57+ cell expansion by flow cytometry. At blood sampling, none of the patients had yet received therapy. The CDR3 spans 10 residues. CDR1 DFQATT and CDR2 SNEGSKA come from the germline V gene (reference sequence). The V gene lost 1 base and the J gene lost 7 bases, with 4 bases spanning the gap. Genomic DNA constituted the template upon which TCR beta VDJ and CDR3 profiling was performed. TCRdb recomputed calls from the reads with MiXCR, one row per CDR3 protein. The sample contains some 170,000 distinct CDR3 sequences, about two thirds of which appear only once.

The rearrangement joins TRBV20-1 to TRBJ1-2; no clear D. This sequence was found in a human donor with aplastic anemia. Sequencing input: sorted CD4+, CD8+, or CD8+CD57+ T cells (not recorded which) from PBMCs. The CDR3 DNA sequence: TGCAGTGCTAGAGTGCGTGGCTACACCTTC. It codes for CSARVRGYTF.